Below, 18 T cell receptor beta chains from the same sample are listed, as sequenced in a study of T cells expressing NK-cell markers. TCRdb derives one entry per CDR3 protein from the 5' RACE reads, leaving out DNA. The sample's table shows 300,000 to 500,000 distinct CDR3 sequences. Sequenced input: blood T cells: a sorted CD56 or NKG2C T cell subset, CD4+ or CD8+ T cells, or bulk PBMC T cells (not recorded which). These receptors were taken from a woman aged 45-65 years in good health.

J is TRBJ2-1 and V is TRBV18; TCRdb indicates TRBD2, and absent DNA this call remains unverified. Germline loops: CDR1 KGHSH, CDR2 LQKENI. CDR3 size: 16 residues. CDR3 sequence reads: CASSPEIAGELNEQFF.

The chain has TRBV5-1 and TRBJ1-2. Germline loops: CDR1 SGHRS, CDR2 YFSETQ. This CDR3 has 14 amino acids. CDR3 region: CASSSRVESYGYTF.

This rearrangement joins TRBV4-2 to TRBJ2-2; TCRdb names TRBD2, which stays unverified in the absence of DNA. This CDR3 has 17 residues. CDR1 and CDR2 from the germline V gene are LGHNA and YNFKEQ. The CDR3 loop is CASSQEASGLFAGELFF.

The chain uses TRBV25-1 and TRBJ2-2; TCRdb outputs TRBD2, but without DNA this stays unchecked. Germline CDR1 MGHDK, CDR2 SYGVNS. This CDR3 spans 14 amino acids. The CDR3: CASSHGRETGELFF.

The rearrangement joins TRBV20-1 to TRBJ1-2; TCRdb indicates TRBD1, and absent DNA this call remains unverified. Germline loops: CDR1 DFQATT, CDR2 SNEGSKA (reference sequence). This CDR3 has 13 residues. The CDR3 protein is CSASVTGEGGYTF.

The J gene is TRBJ2-2, the V gene TRBV7-9. Germline V lookup: CDR1 SEHNR, CDR2 FQNEAQ (reference sequence). The CDR3 runs to 16 residues. The CDR3: CASSLRPAISTGELFF.

This chain joins TRBV12-3 or TRBV12-4 and TRBJ1-5; without DNA, the TCRdb call of TRBD1 cannot be checked. The CDR3 is 13 residues long. The CDR3 protein is CASSSQQGGNQHF.

V usage is TRBV30 and J usage is TRBJ2-7. Germline CDR1 and CDR2: GTSNPN and SVGIG (reference sequence). The CDR3 is 16 amino acids. The CDR3 loop reads CAWSVKDARTPYEQYF. The whole variable domain, remainder taken from reference TRBV30 and TRBJ2-7, is SQTIHQWPATLVQPVGSPLSLECTVEGTSNPNLYWYRQAAGRGLQLLFYSVGIGQISSEVPQNLSASRPQDRQFILSSKKLLLSDSGFYLCAWSVKDARTPYEQYFGPGTRLTVT.

The chain combines TRBV6-6 with TRBJ2-1; TCRdb's D gene call, TRBD2, goes unchecked for lack of DNA. CDR3 length equals 17 residues. CDR1 is MNHNY and CDR2 is SVGAGI in the germline V gene (reference sequence). The CDR3 sequence is CASSYRGDSGRADEQFF.

The V call is TRBV19, the J call TRBJ1-2; TCRdb picks TRBD1, but there is no DNA to check that call. Germline V gives CDR1 LNHDA, CDR2 SQIVND (reference sequence). CDR3 length: 14 residues. CDR3 in amino acids: CASSPRQKPYGYTF.

CDR3 residues: CAWSGGHSGANVLTF. The chain links TRBV30 to TRBJ2-6; checking the TCRdb D call of TRBD1 is not possible without DNA. The CDR3 has 15 residues. Looked up from germline, CDR1 is GTSNPN and CDR2 is SVGIG (reference sequence). The complete variable domain, with remaining parts taken from reference TRBV30 and TRBJ2-6, reads SQTIHQWPATLVQPVGSPLSLECTVEGTSNPNLYWYRQAAGRGLQLLFYSVGIGQISSEVPQNLSASRPQDRQFILSSKKLLLSDSGFYLCAWSGGHSGANVLTFGAGSRLTVL.

The CDR3 loop is CASSSGTGVTF. This chain joins TRBV28 and TRBJ1-2; the TCRdb call, TRBD1, lacks DNA for checking. CDR3 size: 11 residues. The germline CDR1 and CDR2 sequences are MDHEN and SYDVKM.

The chain combines TRBV6-5 with TRBJ2-2; TCRdb lists TRBD2, though no DNA is available to test this call. The CDR3 has 17 amino acids. The germline gives CDR1 MNHEY, CDR2 SVGAGI. CDR3: CASTPVGLSANTGELFF.

The V and J genes are TRBV10-3 and TRBJ1-1; TCRdb reports TRBD1, a call that lacks DNA to check it against. The CDR3 has 13 amino acids. CDR1 is ENHRY and CDR2 is SYGVKD in the germline V gene. This CDR3 reads CAITGQDTLEAFF.

The chain couples TRBV12-3 or TRBV12-4 to TRBJ1-4; TCRdb's D call, TRBD1, is unchecked because there is no DNA. The CDR3 has 16 residues. The CDR3 spells CASSSDRGPLIEKLFF.

This CDR3 is CAISVLALSSYNEQFF. This sequence joins TRBV10-3 and TRBJ2-1. Germline CDR1 reads ENHRY; CDR2 reads SYGVKD. The CDR3 runs to 16 residues.

The gene calls are TRBV5-1 and TRBJ2-1; without DNA, the TCRdb call of TRBD2 cannot be checked. This CDR3 spans 16 amino acids. CDR1 is SGHRS and CDR2 is YFSETQ in the germline V gene. The CDR3 sequence is CASSLAGTSGYGEQFF.

The chain recombines TRBV3-1 with TRBJ2-6; the TRBD1 assignment by TCRdb is unverifiable without DNA. This CDR3 comprises 16 residues. Germline V gives CDR1 LGHDT, CDR2 YNNKEL (reference sequence). The CDR3 sequence is CASTPGRISGANVLTF.